These 25 T cell receptor beta chains were sequenced from one sample in a study of cytomegalovirus exposure and HLA in healthy donors. The PCR had 60 Vbeta and 13 Jbeta primers. Libraries were prepared by immunoSEQ multiplex PCR; TCRdb keeps only in-frame clonotypes and omits some of them. The sample has approximately 200,000 clones; under 85% are singletons. The specimen sequenced was PBMCs. The receptors were gathered from a woman aged 18-29 years in good health and CMV-seronegative.

The chain recombines TRBV21-1 with TRBJ1-6; the table's D call TRBD1 went unverified against the DNA. TRBV21-1 is marked as a pseudogene. This CDR3 comprises 14 residues. CDR3 sequence reads: CASSEGQGNSPLHF. CDR3 coding DNA: TGTGCCAGCAGCGAGGGACAGGGGAATTCACCCCTCCACTTT.

This chain connects TRBV7-9 to TRBJ1-2, with D possibly TRBD1 on 6 matching bases. The CDR3 is made up of 13 amino acids. The germline CDR1 and CDR2 sequences are SEHNR and FQNEAQ (reference sequence). Trimming shortened V by 3 bases and J by 2 bases, and 7 bases separated the two germline ends. The CDR3 nucleotides are TGTGCCAGCAGCTTTACAGGGAACTATGGCTACACCTTC. This sequence encodes CASSFTGNYGYTF.

The chain combines TRBV29-1 with TRBJ1-4; D is ambiguous. CDR3 length: 13 residues. CDR1 and CDR2 from the germline V gene are SQVTM and ANQGSEA. V gave up 6 bases and J gave up 8 bases, with 16 bases separating them. CDR3 DNA: TGCAGCGTCCGGGATCTTAGGTGGGAAAAACTGTTTTTT. Protein: CSVRDLRWEKLFF.

A few counts support this clone. The rearrangement links TRBV9 to TRBJ2-7, with TRBD1 matching over 7 bases. The CDR3 loop spans 15 amino acids. J was trimmed by 5 bases and V by 0 bases; bases with no gene match: 8. CDR1 and CDR2 (germline): SGDLS, YYNGEE. The CDR3 DNA reads TGTGCCAGCAGCGTAGGCCAGGGGGATCTGGACGAGCAGTACTTC. Residues: CASSVGQGDLDEQYF.

This clone was detected a few times. The rearrangement links TRBV5-1 to TRBJ1-2; TRBD1 matches at 9 bases. The V gene end was trimmed by 4 bases and the J gene end by 4 bases; junction bases not matched to a gene: 5. The germline CDR1 and CDR2 sequences are SGHRS and YFSETQ. This CDR3 has 14 amino acids. CDR3 coding DNA: TGCGCCAGCAGCGTCCTACAGGGGGCCTATGGCTACACCTTC. Its protein is CASSVLQGAYGYTF. Full variable domain (remainder filled in from reference TRBV5-1 and TRBJ1-2): KAGVTQTPRYLIKTRGQQVTLSCSPISGHRSVSWYQQTPGQGLQFLFEYFSETQRNKGNFPGRFSGRQFSNSRSEMNVSTLELGDSALYLCASSVLQGAYGYTFGSGTRLTVV.

This clone was counted only a few times. CDR3 DNA: TGTGCCAGCAGCGTAGGTGACAGATCTAGCAATCAGCCCCAGCATTTT. It encodes CASSVGDRSSNQPQHF. The V gene is TRBV9, the J gene TRBJ1-5, with D maybe TRBD1 (5 bases). Germline assignment: CDR1 SGDLS and CDR2 YYNGEE. V lost 0 bases and J 0 bases, leaving 10 bases between the germline ends. This CDR3 contains 16 residues.

As concerns this clone: A read error may account for a junction end that differs from germline. This rearrangement joins TRBV7-2 to TRBJ2-7; 7 positions agree with TRBD1. The CDR3 sequence is 14 residues long. CDR1 SGHTA and CDR2 FQGNSA come from the germline V gene. In DNA form, the CDR3 reads TGTGCCAGCAGCTTCTCCGTAACAGGGGAGCGGAAGGACTTC. This codes for CASSFSVTGERKDF.

This clone was detected only a few times. The chain combines TRBV11-3 with TRBJ2-1; TRBD2 aligns across 16 bases. CDR1 SGHNT and CDR2 YENEEA come from the germline V gene. The CDR3 length is 15 residues. The J segment lost 7 bases and the V segment lost 5 bases, leaving 2 bases of the junction unmatched. The CDR3 DNA reads as TGTGCCAGCAGCCCGGGACTAGCGGGAGGGAATGAGCAGTTCTTC. It yields the protein CASSPGLAGGNEQFF. The full variable domain, with the rest looked up from reference TRBV11-3 and TRBJ2-1, is EAGVVQSPRYKIIEKKQPVAFWCNPISGHNTLYWYLQNLGQGPELLIRYENEEAVDDSQLPKDRFSAERLKGVDSTLKIQPAELGDSAVYLCASSPGLAGGNEQFFGPGTRLTVL.

The V and J genes are TRBV18 and TRBJ1-4, with D uncertain. The V end lost 2 bases, the J end lost 6 bases, and 22 bases lay between the germline ends. The CDR3 is 18 amino acids. The germline V gene encodes CDR1 KGHSH and CDR2 LQKENI. CDR3 region: CASSPTNIGSRRYEKLFF. For the CDR3, the DNA is TGTGCCAGCTCACCAACCAACATCGGGAGTAGGCGGTATGAAAAACTGTTTTTT.

The rearrangement links TRBV15 to TRBJ2-7, with D tentatively TRBD2 (6 bases). The CDR3 extends over 15 amino acids. From germline, CDR1 is LNHNV and CDR2 YYDKDF (reference sequence). V was pared by 0 bases and J by 1 base, with 10 bases between. CDR3 sequence: CATSREKAGSYEQYF. CDR3 sequence (DNA): TGTGCCACCAGCAGAGAGAAGGCGGGGTCCTACGAGCAGTACTTC.

J is TRBJ2-2 and V is TRBV7-2, with a weak D call TRBD2 (6 bases). V lost 5 bases and J lost 1, with 8 bases in between. CDR1 and CDR2 (germline): SGHTA, FQGNSA. This CDR3 has 14 residues. The CDR3 spells CASSRDLNTGELFF. The CDR3 DNA follows: TGTGCCAGCAGCCGGGACTTGAACACCGGGGAGCTGTTTTTT.

The chain recombines TRBV5-6 with TRBJ2-3; no reliable D call. Deletions cut 1 base from V and 2 bases from J, with 11 bases between. The V gene's germline CDR1 is SGHDT and CDR2 YYEEEE. The CDR3 length is 15 residues. The CDR3 region has the DNA TGTGCCAGCAGCTTGTTACCACAGTACACAGATACGCAGTATTTT. Amino acids: CASSLLPQYTDTQYF.

The chain couples TRBV14 to TRBJ1-2, with TRBD1 as a possible D gene (6 bases). The CDR3 is 15 amino acids. V was shortened by 0 bases and J by 4 bases, with 12 bases between the two germline ends. CDR1 is SGHDN and CDR2 is FVKESK in the germline V gene. Here the CDR3 reads CASSQDRTASYGYTF. The CDR3 DNA sequence: TGTGCCAGCAGCCAAGACCGGACAGCGTCCTATGGCTACACCTTC.

The chain links TRBV6-5 to TRBJ1-1; 8 bases are a match to TRBD1. With 5 bases clipped from V and 4 bases from J, the junction kept 3 bases outside the gene matches. The CDR3 runs 13 residues. CDR1 and CDR2 (germline): MNHEY, SVGAGI. The DNA for the CDR3 is TGTGCCAGCAGTCGGACAGGGATCACTGAAGCTTTCTTT. As protein: CASSRTGITEAFF.

The chain is built from TRBV5-1 and TRBJ2-1; 11 nucleotides agree with TRBD1. The CDR3 runs 15 residues. J gave up 4 bases and V 2 bases, and 2 bases lay outside the gene matches. Germline V lookup: CDR1 SGHRS, CDR2 YFSETQ. CDR3 sequence: CASSFGQGAYNEQFF. The CDR3 DNA sequence: TGCGCCAGCAGCTTCGGACAGGGGGCATACAATGAGCAGTTCTTC.

The chain carries TRBV29-1 and TRBJ2-1; D is possibly TRBD1 (5 bases). The germline V and J ends were trimmed by 7 bases and 3 bases, with 13 bases remaining between them. CDR3 size: 13 residues. Looked up from germline, CDR1 is SQVTM and CDR2 is ANQGSEA. The CDR3 loop reads CSAQTAYYNEQFF. The DNA for the CDR3 is TGCAGCGCTCAGACAGCTTACTACAATGAGCAGTTCTTC.

The chain carries TRBV27 and TRBJ2-7; 7 bases are a match to TRBD1. This CDR3 contains 15 residues. In germline, CDR1 is MNHEY, CDR2 SMNVEV (reference sequence). V shed 5 bases and J 2 bases; nucleotides not matched to a gene: 9. CDR3 region: CASSPVTGKAYEQYF. CDR3 bases: TGTGCCAGCAGTCCCGTGACAGGGAAGGCCTACGAGCAGTACTTC.

This chain uses TRBV28 with TRBJ1-1; 10 positions match TRBD1. CDR3 length equals 16 residues. The V gene end was trimmed by 4 bases and the J gene end by 0 bases; junction bases not matched to a gene: 5. Germline V lookup: CDR1 MDHEN, CDR2 SYDVKM. The CDR3 spells CASSSPGQGLNTEAFF. CDR3 bases: TGTGCCAGCAGTTCACCGGGACAGGGGTTGAACACTGAAGCTTTCTTT.

This chain joins TRBV7-2 and TRBJ1-4, with unresolved D. The CDR3 contains 15 residues. Germline V gene lookup returns CDR1 SGHTA and CDR2 FQGNSA. The V and J ends lost 5 bases and 8 bases respectively, with 18 bases between them. CDR3 amino acids: CASSPRGWAEEKLFF. Here the CDR3 DNA reads TGTGCCAGCAGCCCTCGGGGTTGGGCTGAGGAAAAACTGTTTTTT.

V gene TRBV7-2 combines with J gene TRBJ2-7; the match to TRBD2 covers 8 bases. CDR1 and CDR2 (germline): SGHTA, FQGNSA. The CDR3 is 15 residues long. The junction had 7 bases not matched to a gene; V was cut back by 1 base and J by 5 bases. Written as DNA, the CDR3 is TGTGCCAGCAGCTTAGAAGGGACTAGAGGGAACGAGCAGTACTTC. Residues: CASSLEGTRGNEQYF.

V is TRBV28 and J is TRBJ2-2; 7 bases align to TRBD1. Germline assignment: CDR1 MDHEN and CDR2 SYDVKM. The CDR3 has 16 amino acids. The ends lost 10 bases at V and 4 bases at J; junction bases unmatched: 15. CDR3 nucleotides: TGTGCCACAATATCAGGGGGAATTCAGAGCACCGGGGAGCTGTTTTTT. It yields the protein CATISGGIQSTGELFF.

This rearrangement joins TRBV4-1 to TRBJ2-5; 7 bases align to TRBD2. The junction had 10 bases not matched to a gene; V was cut back by 7 bases and J by 2 bases. CDR3 length: 15 amino acids. Germline V gives CDR1 MGHRA, CDR2 YSYEKL. The CDR3 loop reads CASNPVEGGQETQYF. The DNA of the CDR3 is TGCGCCAGCAACCCGGTGGAGGGAGGGCAAGAGACCCAGTACTTC.

This chain uses TRBV18 with TRBJ1-2; TRBD1 aligns across 12 bases. Losses at the gene ends were 6 bases for V and 3 bases for J; bases not matched to a gene: 5. Germline values: CDR1 KGHSH, CDR2 LQKENI. CDR3 length: 15 residues. CDR3 protein: CASSEGQGAHYGYTF. The CDR3, as DNA: TGTGCCAGCTCCGAGGGACAGGGGGCACACTATGGCTACACCTTC.

With respect to this clone: The sample has other DNA sequences that encode this CDR3 too. The chain couples TRBV28 to TRBJ1-1; no firm D call. CDR1 is MDHEN and CDR2 is SYDVKM in the germline V gene. The CDR3 is made up of 12 amino acids. With 5 bases removed from V and 0 bases from J, the gap between germline ends came to 4 bases. DNA of the CDR3: TGTGCCAGCAGTCTCCTGAACACTGAAGCTTTCTTT. Residues: CASSLLNTEAFF. The full variable domain, completed using reference TRBV28 and TRBJ1-1, is DVKVTQSSRYLVKRTGEKVFLECVQDMDHENMFWYRQDPGLGLRLIYFSYDVKMKEKGDIPEGYSVSREKKERFSLILESASTNQTSMYLCASSLLNTEAFFGQGTRLTVV.

This rearrangement joins TRBV19 to TRBJ1-1; TRBD1 matches at 8 bases. V trimming: 7 bases; J trimming: 4 bases; junction bases outside the gene matches: 5. CDR1 and CDR2 from the germline V gene are LNHDA and SQIVND (reference sequence). This CDR3 has 13 amino acids. In DNA form, the CDR3 reads TGTGCCAGTAAGATTACAGGGGGCACTGAAGCTTTCTTT. Translation gives CASKITGGTEAFF.